This T cell receptor beta chain was obtained from a study of cytotoxic CD8 clonotypes in ibrutinib-treated CLL. Whole-study context: Among patients, 24 responded partially and 2 completely; approximately 15 then stayed remitted and around 12 progressed after median about 68 months.

V was clipped by 3 bases and J by 8 bases, with 16 bases between them. Germline V gene lookup returns CDR1 SNHLY and CDR2 FYNNEI. The CDR3 contains 14 residues. The sample holds a few counts of this clone. The antigen is undetermined. Target depth was 1 in 200,000 to 1 in 1 million T cells, about 10x per clonotype. Only in-frame clones appear in the TCRdb table, and some are missing; sequencing was by immunoSEQ multiplex PCR. The sample has roughly 330,000 clones, 67% seen once. Study-wide findings and caveats: Baseline clonality, higher than in age-matched healthy donors, tracked circulating CD8+ T-cell counts. Elevated clonality accompanied ibrutinib response, with a return toward baseline values at progression.

The clonotype originates from a human donor with chronic lymphocytic leukemia. The sequencing here drew on PBMCs, taken after 36 months of ibrutinib treatment. The chain is built from TRBV2 and TRBJ1-2, with D tentatively TRBD1 (6 bases). CDR3 coding DNA: TGTGCCAGCAGTGAGGCCCACAGGGTACGCGGCTACACCTTC. As protein: CASSEAHRVRGYTF.